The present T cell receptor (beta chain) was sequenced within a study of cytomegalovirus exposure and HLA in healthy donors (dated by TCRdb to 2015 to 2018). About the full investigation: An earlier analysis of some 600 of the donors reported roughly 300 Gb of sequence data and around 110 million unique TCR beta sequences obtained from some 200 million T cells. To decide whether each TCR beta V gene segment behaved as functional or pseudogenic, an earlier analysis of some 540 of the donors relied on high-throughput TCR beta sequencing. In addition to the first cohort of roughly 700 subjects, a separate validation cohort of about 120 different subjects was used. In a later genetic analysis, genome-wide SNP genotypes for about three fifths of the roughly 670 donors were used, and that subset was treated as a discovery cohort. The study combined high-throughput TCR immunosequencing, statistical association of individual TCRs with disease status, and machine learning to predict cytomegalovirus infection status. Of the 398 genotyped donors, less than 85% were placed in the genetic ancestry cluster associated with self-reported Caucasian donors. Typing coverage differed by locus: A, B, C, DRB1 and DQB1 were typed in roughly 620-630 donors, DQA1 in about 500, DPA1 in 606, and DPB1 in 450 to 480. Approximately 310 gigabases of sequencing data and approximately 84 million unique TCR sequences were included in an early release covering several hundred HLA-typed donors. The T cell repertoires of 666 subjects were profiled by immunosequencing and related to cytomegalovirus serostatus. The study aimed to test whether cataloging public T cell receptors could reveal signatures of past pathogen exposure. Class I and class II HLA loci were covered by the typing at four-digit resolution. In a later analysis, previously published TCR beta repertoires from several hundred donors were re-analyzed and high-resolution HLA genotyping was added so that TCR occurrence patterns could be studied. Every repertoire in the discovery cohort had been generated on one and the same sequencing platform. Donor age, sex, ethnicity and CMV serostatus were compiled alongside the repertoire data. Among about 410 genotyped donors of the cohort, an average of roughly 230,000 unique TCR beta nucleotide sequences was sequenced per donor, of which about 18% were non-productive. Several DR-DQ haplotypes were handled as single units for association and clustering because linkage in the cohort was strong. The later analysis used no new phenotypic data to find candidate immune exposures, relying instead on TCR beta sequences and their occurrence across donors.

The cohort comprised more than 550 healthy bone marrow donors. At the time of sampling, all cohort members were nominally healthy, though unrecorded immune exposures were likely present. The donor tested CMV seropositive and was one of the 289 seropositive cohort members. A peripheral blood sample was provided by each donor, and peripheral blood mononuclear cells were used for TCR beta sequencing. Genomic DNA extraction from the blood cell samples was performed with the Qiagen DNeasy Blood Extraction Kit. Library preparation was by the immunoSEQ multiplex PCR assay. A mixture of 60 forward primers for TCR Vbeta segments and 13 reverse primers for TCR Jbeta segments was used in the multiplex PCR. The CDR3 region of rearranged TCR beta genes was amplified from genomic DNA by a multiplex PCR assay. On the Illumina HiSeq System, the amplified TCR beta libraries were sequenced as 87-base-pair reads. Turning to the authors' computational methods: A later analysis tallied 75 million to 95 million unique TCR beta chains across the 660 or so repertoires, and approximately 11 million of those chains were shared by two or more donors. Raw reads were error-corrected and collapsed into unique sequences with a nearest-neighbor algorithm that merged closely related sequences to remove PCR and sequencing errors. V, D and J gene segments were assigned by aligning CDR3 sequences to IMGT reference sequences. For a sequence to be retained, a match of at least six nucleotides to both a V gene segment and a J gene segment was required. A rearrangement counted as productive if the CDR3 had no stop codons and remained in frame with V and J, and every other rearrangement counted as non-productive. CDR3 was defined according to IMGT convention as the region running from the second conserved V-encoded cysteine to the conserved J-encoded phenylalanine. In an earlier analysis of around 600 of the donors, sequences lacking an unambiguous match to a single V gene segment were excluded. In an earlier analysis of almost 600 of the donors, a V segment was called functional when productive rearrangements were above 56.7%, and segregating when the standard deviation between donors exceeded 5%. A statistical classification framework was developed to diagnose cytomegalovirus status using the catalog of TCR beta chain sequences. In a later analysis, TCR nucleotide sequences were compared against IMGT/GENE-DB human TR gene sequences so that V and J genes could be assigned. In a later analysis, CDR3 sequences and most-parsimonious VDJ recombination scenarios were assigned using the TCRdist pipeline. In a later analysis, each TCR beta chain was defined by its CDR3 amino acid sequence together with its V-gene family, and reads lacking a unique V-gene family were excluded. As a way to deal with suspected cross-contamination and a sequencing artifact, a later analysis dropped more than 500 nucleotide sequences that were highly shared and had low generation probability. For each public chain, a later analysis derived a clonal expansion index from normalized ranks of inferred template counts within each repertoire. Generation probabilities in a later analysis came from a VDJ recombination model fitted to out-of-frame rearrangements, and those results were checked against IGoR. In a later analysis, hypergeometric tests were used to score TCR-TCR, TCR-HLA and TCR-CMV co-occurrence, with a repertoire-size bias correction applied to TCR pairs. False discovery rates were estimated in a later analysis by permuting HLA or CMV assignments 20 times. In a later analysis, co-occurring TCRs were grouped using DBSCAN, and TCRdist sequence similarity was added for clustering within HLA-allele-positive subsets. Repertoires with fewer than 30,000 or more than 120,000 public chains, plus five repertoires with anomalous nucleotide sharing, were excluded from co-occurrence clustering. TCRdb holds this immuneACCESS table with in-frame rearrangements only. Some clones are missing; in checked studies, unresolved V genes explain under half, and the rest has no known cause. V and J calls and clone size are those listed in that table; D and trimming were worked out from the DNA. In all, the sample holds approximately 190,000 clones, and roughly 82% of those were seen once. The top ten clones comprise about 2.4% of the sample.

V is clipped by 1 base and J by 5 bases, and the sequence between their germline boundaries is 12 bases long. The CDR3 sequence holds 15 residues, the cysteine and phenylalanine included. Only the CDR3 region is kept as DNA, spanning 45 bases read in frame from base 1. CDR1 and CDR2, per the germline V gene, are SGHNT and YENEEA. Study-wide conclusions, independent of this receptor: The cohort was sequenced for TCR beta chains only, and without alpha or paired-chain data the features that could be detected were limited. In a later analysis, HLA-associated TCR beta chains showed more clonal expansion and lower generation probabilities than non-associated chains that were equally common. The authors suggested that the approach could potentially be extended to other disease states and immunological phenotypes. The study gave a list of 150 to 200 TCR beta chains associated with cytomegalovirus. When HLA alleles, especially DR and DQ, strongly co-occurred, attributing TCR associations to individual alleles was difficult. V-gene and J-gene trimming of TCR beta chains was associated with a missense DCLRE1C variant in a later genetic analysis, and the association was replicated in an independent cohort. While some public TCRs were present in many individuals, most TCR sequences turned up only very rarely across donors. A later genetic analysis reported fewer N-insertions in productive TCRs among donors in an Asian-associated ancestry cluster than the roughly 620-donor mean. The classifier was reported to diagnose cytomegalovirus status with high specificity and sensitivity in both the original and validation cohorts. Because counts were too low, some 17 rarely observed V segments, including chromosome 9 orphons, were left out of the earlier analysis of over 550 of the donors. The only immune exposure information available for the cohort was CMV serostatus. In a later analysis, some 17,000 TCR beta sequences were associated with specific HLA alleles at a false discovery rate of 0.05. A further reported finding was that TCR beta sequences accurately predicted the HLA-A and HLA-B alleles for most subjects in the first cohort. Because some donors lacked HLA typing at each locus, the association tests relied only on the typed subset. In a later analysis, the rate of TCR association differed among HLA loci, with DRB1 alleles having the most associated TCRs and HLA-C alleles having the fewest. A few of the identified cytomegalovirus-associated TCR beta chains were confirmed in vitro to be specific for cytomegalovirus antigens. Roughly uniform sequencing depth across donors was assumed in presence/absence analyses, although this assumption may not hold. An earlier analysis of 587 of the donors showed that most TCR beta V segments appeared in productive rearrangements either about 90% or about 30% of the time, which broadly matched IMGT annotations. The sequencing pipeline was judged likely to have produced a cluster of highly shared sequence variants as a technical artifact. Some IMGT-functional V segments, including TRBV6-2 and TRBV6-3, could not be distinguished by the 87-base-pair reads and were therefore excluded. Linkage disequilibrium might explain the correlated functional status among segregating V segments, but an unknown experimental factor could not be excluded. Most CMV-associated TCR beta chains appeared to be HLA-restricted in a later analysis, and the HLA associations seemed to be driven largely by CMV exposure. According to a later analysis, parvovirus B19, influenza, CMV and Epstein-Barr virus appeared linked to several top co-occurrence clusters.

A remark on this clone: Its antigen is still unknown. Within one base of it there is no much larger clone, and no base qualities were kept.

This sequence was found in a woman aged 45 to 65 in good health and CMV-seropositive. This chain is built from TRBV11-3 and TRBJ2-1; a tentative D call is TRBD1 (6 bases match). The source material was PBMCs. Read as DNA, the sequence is TGTGCCAGCAGCTTAGGTCAGGGGATACACAATGAGCAGTTCTTC. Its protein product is CASSLGQGIHNEQFF.